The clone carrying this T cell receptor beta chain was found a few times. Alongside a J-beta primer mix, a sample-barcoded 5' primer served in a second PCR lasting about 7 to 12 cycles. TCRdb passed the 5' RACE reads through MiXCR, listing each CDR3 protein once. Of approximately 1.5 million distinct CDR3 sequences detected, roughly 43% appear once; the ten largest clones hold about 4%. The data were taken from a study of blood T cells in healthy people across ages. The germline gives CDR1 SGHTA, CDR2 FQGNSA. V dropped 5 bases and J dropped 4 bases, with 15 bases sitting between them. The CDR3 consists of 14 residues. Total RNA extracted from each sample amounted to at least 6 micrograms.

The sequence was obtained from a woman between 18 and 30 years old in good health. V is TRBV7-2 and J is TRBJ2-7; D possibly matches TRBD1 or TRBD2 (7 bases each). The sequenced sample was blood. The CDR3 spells CASSSGTARYEQYF. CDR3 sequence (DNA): TGTGCCAGCAGCAGCGGGACAGCTAGATACGAGCAGTACTTC.